The 2 T cell receptor beta chains reported below all come from one sample, sequenced in a study of Graves' ophthalmopathy and Graves' hyperthyroidism (dated by TCRdb to the late 2010s). Sequencing was performed on an Illumina HiSeq 2000. For repertoire sequencing, TCR beta CDR3 regions were amplified from RNA transcripts. HTBI primers and the Qiagen OneStep RT-PCR kit were used in a first-round RT-PCR, which was followed by a second-round multiplex PCR, size selection and purification. In-frame beta chains were kept once TCRdb had trimmed the public reads at Q25 with fastp and called clones with MiXCR. Every CDR3 protein is listed once, alongside the most common genes and DNA of its rows. Within this sample are some 390,000 distinct CDR3 sequences, with 15% to 20% of them counted one time only. Roughly 1.4% of the sample belongs to the ten largest clones. The sequenced material came from peripheral blood. All receptors derive from a woman under 30 with Graves' ophthalmopathy. Donor details come from another sample of the same person, matched by shared clones.

This clonotype appeared many times. This chain connects TRBV2 to TRBJ2-7; 8 nucleotides match TRBD1. The CDR3 covers 15 residues. Looked up from germline, CDR1 is SNHLY and CDR2 is FYNNEI. After removal of 5 bases from V and 2 bases from J, the junction contained 8 bases not matched to a gene. CDR3 bases: TGTGCCAGCAGTCCAAAGGGACAGGCAACCTACGAGCAGTACTTC. It codes for CASSPKGQATYEQYF.

At least ten counts were recorded for this clonotype. The rearrangement links TRBV6-5 to TRBJ1-5; D unclear. V lost 7 bases, J lost 6 bases, and 16 bases lay in between. CDR1 MNHEY and CDR2 SVGAGI come from the germline V gene. The CDR3 loop spans 14 amino acids. CDR3 nucleotides: TGTGCCAGCAACGACCCGGGAGAGGGTCAGCCCCAGCATTTT. As protein: CASNDPGEGQPQHF.